This entry is about one TCR beta chain. Antigen specificity is unknown. UMI-labeled 5' RACE yielded the TRB cDNA libraries. One entry per CDR3 protein, without DNA, is what TCRdb gives after re-calling the 5' RACE reads. The sample totals about 9,100 distinct CDR3 sequences. The sample originates from a study of CXCR3-negative and CXCR3-positive naive CD8 T cells. The germline gives CDR1 MGHRA, CDR2 YSYEKL. There are 16 residues in the CDR3. Notes on the study in general: Similar levels of surface CD5 were seen between naive subsets; TCR strength was inferred from TRB CDR3 properties. CXCR3 levels fell partly with cryopreservation; most assays relied on fresh PBMCs.

The J gene is TRBJ2-1, the V gene TRBV4-1; checking the TCRdb D call of TRBD1 is not possible without DNA. The sequence was obtained from a human donor in good health. Some clones in this sample may be carry-over from other donors' samples. The sample taken for sequencing was naive CXCR3- CD8+ T cells from blood. Regarding subset: CD45RO-CCR7+CD27+CD95- naive CD8+ T cells lacking CXCR3 (TNR3-). CDR3 residues: CASSQVSPRHGDEQFF.